A single sample is the source of the 3 T cell receptor beta chains below, sequenced in a study of T cells after yellow fever vaccination. One entry per CDR3 protein results from TCRdb running MiXCR on the 5' RACE reads. This table holds some 600,000 distinct CDR3 sequences, 12% found once. Material: PBMCs, obtained on the day of the yellow fever booster vaccination. Receptors originate from a man aged 25-45 years who received the YFV17D yellow fever vaccine.

This clonotype has more than one count but fewer than ten. The chain is built from TRBV24-1 and TRBJ2-1, with D possibly matching TRBD2 (6 bases). The V and J ends lost 5 bases and 6 bases respectively, with 13 bases between them. Looked up from germline, CDR1 is KGHDR and CDR2 is SFDVKD. This CDR3 has 14 residues. The CDR3 region is CATSGTAGSNEQFF. The CDR3, as DNA: TGTGCCACCAGTGGCACAGCGGGCAGCAATGAGCAGTTCTTC.

The DNA for the CDR3 is TGCAGTGCTATGGGGGCAGGTGAAACCGGGGAGCTGTTTTTT. Its protein is CSAMGAGETGELFF. The chain links TRBV20-1 to TRBJ2-2; possibly TRBD1 for D (6 bases). The CDR3 consists of 14 residues. Germline V lookup: CDR1 DFQATT, CDR2 SNEGSKA (reference sequence). The V end lost 4 bases, the J end lost 5 bases, and 14 bases lay between the germline ends.

The J gene is TRBJ2-7, the V gene TRBV27; TRBD2 aligns across 7 bases. V lost 7 bases and J lost 1; bases outside the gene matches: 10. This CDR3 is 15 amino acids long. CDR1 and CDR2 from the germline V gene are MNHEY and SMNVEV (reference sequence). Here the CDR3 DNA reads TGTGCCAGCAAGTCCGGGACTACCAAATCCTACGAGCAGTACTTC. This translates into CASKSGTTKSYEQYF.